This T cell receptor beta chain was found in a study of blood T cells in healthy people across ages. Broader study findings: Unsorted PBMCs prevented conclusive naive versus antigen-experienced comparison.

CDR1 and CDR2 from the germline V gene are SQVTM and ANQGSEA. Trimming removed 7 bases from V and 6 bases from J, with 12 bases in between. The CDR3 is made up of 11 amino acids. Note on this clonotype: Its antigen is as yet unknown.

For the second PCR, which ran for roughly 6 to 11 cycles, a sample-barcoded 5' primer and a J-beta primer mix were used. Every cDNA was tagged by a template-switch adaptor with 12 random nucleotides. Each CDR3 protein is one row after TCRdb ran MiXCR on the 5' RACE reads. Of 1.5 million to 2 million distinct CDR3 sequences in the sample, roughly 49% are singletons; the top ten hold less than 2.5%. This sequence joins TRBV29-1 and TRBJ1-1; maybe TRBD1 (5 bases). The sample was blood. The sequence was collected from a woman in her forties in good health. CDR3 loop: CSGYKGPEAFF. The DNA of the CDR3 is TGCAGCGGGTATAAGGGGCCTGAAGCTTTCTTT.